The T cell receptor beta chain described here comes from a study of control samples from healthy donors and cancer patients. Sequenced by immunoSEQ multiplex PCR; TCRdb stores in-frame clones only, minus some. The sample consists of some 130,000 clones, about nine tenths of them appearing once. This CDR3 contains 15 residues. Looked up from germline, CDR1 is SGHRS and CDR2 is YFSETQ. The V gene end was trimmed by 2 bases and the J gene end by 7 bases; junction bases not matched to a gene: 7. The specimen sequenced was blood. This TCR was recovered from a woman between 45 and 65 years old in good health. This chain links TRBV5-1 with TRBJ2-1; 9 nucleotides agree with TRBD2. CDR3 sequence: CASSFGLAGLNEQFF. The CDR3 nucleotides are TGCGCCAGCAGCTTTGGGCTAGCGGGACTGAATGAGCAGTTCTTC. The entire variable domain, with the rest obtained from reference TRBV5-1 and TRBJ2-1, is as follows: KAGVTQTPRYLIKTRGQQVTLSCSPISGHRSVSWYQQTPGQGLQFLFEYFSETQRNKGNFPGRFSGRQFSNSRSEMNVSTLELGDSALYLCASSFGLAGLNEQFFGPGTRLTVL.